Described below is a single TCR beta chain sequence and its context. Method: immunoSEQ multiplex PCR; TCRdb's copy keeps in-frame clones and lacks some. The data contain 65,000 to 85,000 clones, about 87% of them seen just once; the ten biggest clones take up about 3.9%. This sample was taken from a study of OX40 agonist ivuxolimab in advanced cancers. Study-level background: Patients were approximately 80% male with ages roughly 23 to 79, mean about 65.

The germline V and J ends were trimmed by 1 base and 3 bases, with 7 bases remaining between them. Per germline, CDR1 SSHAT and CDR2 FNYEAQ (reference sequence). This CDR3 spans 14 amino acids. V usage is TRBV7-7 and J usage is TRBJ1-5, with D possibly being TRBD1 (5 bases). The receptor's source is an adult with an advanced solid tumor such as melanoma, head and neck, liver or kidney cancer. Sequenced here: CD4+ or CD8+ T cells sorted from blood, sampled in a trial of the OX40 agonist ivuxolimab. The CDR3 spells CASSLDRHNQPQHF. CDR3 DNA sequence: TGTGCCAGCAGCTTAGACAGGCACAATCAGCCCCAGCATTTT. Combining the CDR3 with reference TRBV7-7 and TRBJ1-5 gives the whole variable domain GAGVSQSPRYKVTKRGQDVTLRCDPISSHATLYWYQQALGQGPEFLTYFNYEAQPDKSGLPSDRFSAERPEGSISTLTIQRTEQRDSAMYRCASSLDRHNQPQHFGDGTRLSIL.